The present T cell receptor (beta chain) was sequenced within a study of CD8 T cells in Susac syndrome. Overall study findings and caveats: As the study acknowledged, the number of individuals who were part of its TCR sequencing and HLA analysis was relatively small.

The trim removed 2 bases at V and 2 bases at J, leaving 2 bases unmatched. This CDR3 contains 13 residues. CDR1 is GTSNPN and CDR2 is SVGIG in the germline V gene (reference sequence). Comments on this clonotype: Its antigen is unidentified.

Random hexamers were used to reverse transcribe the RNA input (0.5 to 1 ug). An immunoSEQ multiplex PCR amplified TCR beta CDR3 over 54 Vbeta and 13 Jbeta. TCRdb processed the immunoSEQ multiplex PCR reads anew with MiXCR; each CDR3 protein has one entry. The sample lists about 140,000 distinct CDR3 sequences, just under 95% occurring once. The study sequenced TCR beta in blood CD8+ and CD4+ T cells. Sequencing was performed on CD4+ T cells from PBMCs. The origin of this receptor is a human donor with Susac syndrome. The chain employs TRBV30 and TRBJ2-7, with 8 bases matching TRBD2. The CDR3 sequence: CAWSTGGPYEQYF. CDR3 nucleotide sequence: TGTGCCTGGAGTACGGGAGGGCCCTACGAGCAGTACTTC.